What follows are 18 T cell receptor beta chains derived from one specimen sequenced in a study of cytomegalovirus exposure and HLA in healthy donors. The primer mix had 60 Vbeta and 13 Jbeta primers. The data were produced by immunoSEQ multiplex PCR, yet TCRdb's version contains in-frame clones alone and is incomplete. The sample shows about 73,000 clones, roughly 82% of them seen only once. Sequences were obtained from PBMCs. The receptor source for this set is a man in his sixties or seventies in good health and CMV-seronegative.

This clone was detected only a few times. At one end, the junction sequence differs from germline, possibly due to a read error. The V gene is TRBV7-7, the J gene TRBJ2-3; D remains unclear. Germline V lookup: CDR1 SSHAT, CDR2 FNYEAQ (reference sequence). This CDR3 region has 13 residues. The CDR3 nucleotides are TGTGCTAGCAGTCTTGCCGAGGCAGATACGCAGTATTTT. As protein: CASSLAEADTQYF.

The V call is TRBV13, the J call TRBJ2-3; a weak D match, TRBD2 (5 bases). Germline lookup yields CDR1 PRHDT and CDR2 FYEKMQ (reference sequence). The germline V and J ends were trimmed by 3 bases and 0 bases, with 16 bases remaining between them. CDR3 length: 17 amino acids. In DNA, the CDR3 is TGTGCCAGCAGCTTGCGAGGGAAGCTCCATAGCACAGATACGCAGTATTTT. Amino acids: CASSLRGKLHSTDTQYF.

CDR3 loop: CASSYQTSGTYEQYF. The CDR3 DNA is TGTGCCAGCAGCTACCAGACTAGCGGGACCTACGAGCAGTACTTC. V usage is TRBV14 and J usage is TRBJ2-7, with TRBD2 identical over 11 bases. V was pared by 5 bases and J by 2 bases, with 5 bases of the junction left unmatched. This CDR3 has 15 residues. CDR1 and CDR2 from the germline V gene are SGHDN and FVKESK.

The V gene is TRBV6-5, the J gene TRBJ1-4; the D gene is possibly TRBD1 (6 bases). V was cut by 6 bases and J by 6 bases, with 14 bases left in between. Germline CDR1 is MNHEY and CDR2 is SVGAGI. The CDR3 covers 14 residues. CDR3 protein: CASSPQTGHEKLFF. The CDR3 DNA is TGTGCCAGCAGCCCACAGACAGGTCATGAAAAACTGTTTTTT.

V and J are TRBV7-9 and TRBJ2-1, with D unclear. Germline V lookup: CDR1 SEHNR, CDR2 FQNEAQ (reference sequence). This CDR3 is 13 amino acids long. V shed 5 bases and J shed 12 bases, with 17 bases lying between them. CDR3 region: CASSQDTAYGQFF. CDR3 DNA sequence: TGTGCCAGCAGCCAAGATACAGCTTATGGGCAGTTCTTC.

Here the CDR3 DNA reads TGTGCCAGCAGCTTAGACTTAAGCAGGGACTATGGCTACACCTTC. Protein product: CASSLDLSRDYGYTF. J is TRBJ1-2 and V is TRBV7-9, with D possibly being TRBD1 (5 bases). The CDR3 spans 15 residues. Germline-derived CDR1 and CDR2 are SEHNR and FQNEAQ (reference sequence). Trimming shortened V by 1 base and J by 3 bases, and 12 bases separated the two germline ends.

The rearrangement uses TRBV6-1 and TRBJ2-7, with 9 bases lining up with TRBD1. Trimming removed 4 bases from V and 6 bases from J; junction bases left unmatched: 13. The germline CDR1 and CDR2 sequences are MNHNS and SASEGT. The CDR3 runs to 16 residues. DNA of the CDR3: TGTGCCAGCAGTGGGTTACCGGGACAGGGTTCACTCGAGCAGTACTTC. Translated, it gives CASSGLPGQGSLEQYF.

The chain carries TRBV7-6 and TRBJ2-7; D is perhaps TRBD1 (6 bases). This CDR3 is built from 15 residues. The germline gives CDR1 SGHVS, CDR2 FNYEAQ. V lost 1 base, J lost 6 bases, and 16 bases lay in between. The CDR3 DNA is TGTGCCAGCAGCTTAGGGGGGCCAGGGTTGGGCGAGCAGTACTTC. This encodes CASSLGGPGLGEQYF. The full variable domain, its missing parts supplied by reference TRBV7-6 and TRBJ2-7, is GAGVSQSPRYKVTKRGQDVALRCDPISGHVSLYWYRQALGQGPEFLTYFNYEAQQDKSGLPNDRFSAERPEGSISTLTIQRTEQRDSAMYRCASSLGGPGLGEQYFGPGTRLTVT.

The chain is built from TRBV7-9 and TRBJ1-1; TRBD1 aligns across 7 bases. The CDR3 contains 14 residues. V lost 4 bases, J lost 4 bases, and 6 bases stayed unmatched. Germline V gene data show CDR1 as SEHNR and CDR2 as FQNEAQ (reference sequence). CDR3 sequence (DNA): TGTGCCAGCAGCTCACAGGGGCCCAGCACTGAAGCTTTCTTT. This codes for CASSSQGPSTEAFF.

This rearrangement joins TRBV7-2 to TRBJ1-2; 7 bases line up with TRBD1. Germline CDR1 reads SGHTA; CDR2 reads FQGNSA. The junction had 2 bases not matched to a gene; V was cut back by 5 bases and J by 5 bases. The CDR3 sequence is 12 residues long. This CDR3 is CASSPQGYGYTF. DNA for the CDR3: TGTGCCAGCAGCCCACAGGGGTATGGCTACACCTTC.

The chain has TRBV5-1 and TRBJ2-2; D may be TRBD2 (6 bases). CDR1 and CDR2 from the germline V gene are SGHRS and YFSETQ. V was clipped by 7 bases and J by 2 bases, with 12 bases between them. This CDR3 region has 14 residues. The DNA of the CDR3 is TGCGCCAGCCTCGGAGGGCATAACACCGGGGAGCTGTTTTTT. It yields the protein CASLGGHNTGELFF.

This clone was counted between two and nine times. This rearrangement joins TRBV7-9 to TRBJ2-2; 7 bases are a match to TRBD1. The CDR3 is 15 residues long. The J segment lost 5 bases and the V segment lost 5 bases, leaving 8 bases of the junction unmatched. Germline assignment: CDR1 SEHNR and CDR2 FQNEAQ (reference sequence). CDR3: CASSQTGKETGELFF. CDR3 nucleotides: TGTGCCAGCAGCCAGACAGGGAAGGAAACCGGGGAGCTGTTTTTT.

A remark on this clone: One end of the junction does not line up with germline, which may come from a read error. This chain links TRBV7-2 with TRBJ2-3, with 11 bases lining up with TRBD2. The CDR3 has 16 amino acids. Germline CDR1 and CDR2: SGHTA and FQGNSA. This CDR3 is CASSFRLAGSIDAQYF. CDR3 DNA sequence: TGTGCCAGCAGCTTTCGACTAGCGGGATCCATAGATGCGCAGTATTTT.

In DNA, the CDR3 is TGTGCCAGCAGCTACCTGGGACAGAACACAGATACGCAGTATTTT. Protein: CASSYLGQNTDTQYF. This rearrangement joins TRBV5-8 to TRBJ2-3; 7 nucleotides agree with TRBD1. Per germline, CDR1 SGHTS and CDR2 YDEGEE. This CDR3 is built from 15 residues. Trimming took 3 bases from V and 2 from J; bases not matched to a gene: 6.

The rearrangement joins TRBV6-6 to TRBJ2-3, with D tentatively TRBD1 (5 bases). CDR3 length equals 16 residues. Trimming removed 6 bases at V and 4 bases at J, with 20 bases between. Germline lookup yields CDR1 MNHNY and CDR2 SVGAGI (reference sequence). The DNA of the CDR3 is TGTGCCAGCAGCCCTCAGGGAAGGTGGGGCGCAGATACGCAGTATTTT. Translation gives CASSPQGRWGADTQYF.

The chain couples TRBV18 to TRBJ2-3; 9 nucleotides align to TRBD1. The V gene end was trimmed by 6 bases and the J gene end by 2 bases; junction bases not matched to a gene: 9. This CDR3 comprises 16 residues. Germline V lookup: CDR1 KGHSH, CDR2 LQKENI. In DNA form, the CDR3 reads TGTGCCAGCTCCAGACGGACAGGGGATAACACAGATACGCAGTATTTT. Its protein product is CASSRRTGDNTDTQYF.

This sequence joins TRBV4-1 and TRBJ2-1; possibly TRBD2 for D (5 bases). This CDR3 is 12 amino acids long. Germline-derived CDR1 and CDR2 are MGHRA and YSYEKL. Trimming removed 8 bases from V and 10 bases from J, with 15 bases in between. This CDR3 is CASDDLSGEQFF. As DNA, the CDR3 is TGCGCCAGCGACGACTTGTCGGGGGAGCAGTTCTTC.

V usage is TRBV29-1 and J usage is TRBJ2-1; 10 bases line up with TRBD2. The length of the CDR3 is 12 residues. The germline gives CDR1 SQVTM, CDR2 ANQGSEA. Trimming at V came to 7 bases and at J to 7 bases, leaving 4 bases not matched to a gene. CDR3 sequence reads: CSAQTSGNEQFF. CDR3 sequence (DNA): TGCAGCGCCCAGACTAGCGGGAATGAGCAGTTCTTC.